This record concerns one T cell receptor beta chain sequence. The antigen remains undetermined. CDR3 size: 16 residues. The ends lost 5 bases at V and 9 bases at J; junction bases unmatched: 10. CDR1 MNHEY and CDR2 SMNVEV come from the germline V gene (reference sequence). Only in-frame clones appear in the TCRdb table, and some are missing; sequencing was by immunoSEQ multiplex PCR. The sample lists several thousand clones; around 78% were seen once. This sample was taken from a study of PD-1 blockade in classical Hodgkin lymphoma. Stated time point: cycle 4 day 1 (C4D1), after five to seven weeks of nivolumab. Every patient had relapsed following autologous stem cell transplantation, and cohorts differed in brentuximab vedotin exposure. Overall study results and limits: Reported findings placed baseline TCR diversity lower in newly diagnosed patients (compared with healthy donors). There was a significant rise in CD4+ TCR diversity by C4D1, with no such rise for CD8+.

The clonotype comes from a human donor with classical Hodgkin lymphoma. This rearrangement joins TRBV27 to TRBJ2-1, with TRBD2 identical over 13 bases. The sequencing used peripheral blood mononuclear cells (PBMCs), collected before the fourth cycle of nivolumab. The CDR3 protein is CASSIIDRTSGSEQFF. As DNA, the CDR3 is TGTGCCAGCAGTATAATCGATCGGACTAGCGGGAGTGAGCAGTTCTTC.